This T cell receptor beta chain was documented in a study of vaccination and CD4 T cells after COVID-19. Noted treatment: roughly 10-day PBMC culture with coronavirus spike peptide pools or control peptides (ViraFEST assay). In germline, CDR1 is LNHDA, CDR2 SQIVND (reference sequence). This CDR3 contains 16 residues. The V gene lost 3 bases and the J gene lost 0 bases, with 15 bases spanning the gap. This clonotype was recorded once. Antigen: not known. Sequence data for DNA of cultured CD4+ T cells were generated by the Oncomine TCR Beta short-read assay. From the PCR reads, TCRdb called clonotypes with MiXCR, one entry per CDR3 protein. The table has around 18,000 distinct CDR3 sequences, approximately 53% seen once.

This TCR was sampled from a human donor who had recovered from COVID-19. Sequences were derived from CD4+ T cells from blood, cultured in vitro, sampled before SARS-CoV-2 vaccination. The rearrangement links TRBV19 to TRBJ2-7; TRBD2 is a possible D gene (6 bases). The CDR3 nucleotides are TGTGCCAGTAGTATTATGGCGGGAACGAGCTCCTACGAGCAGTACTTC. Translated: CASSIMAGTSSYEQYF.